This T cell receptor (beta chain) derives from a study of monozygotic twins with inflammatory bowel disease. Whole blood without T cell sorting served as the source of isolated total RNA. The UMIs contained a 6-nucleotide sample barcode. They were added by template switching during cDNA synthesis. cDNA encoding TCRalpha and TCRbeta underwent two nested PCRs of roughly 15 and 9 cycles, each of which was followed by bead purification. Each CDR3 protein gets one entry in TCRdb, which reprocessed the 5' RACE reads and gives no DNA. This sample lists approximately 400,000 distinct CDR3 sequences; its ten largest clones have around 2.4%. Sequencing was carried out using blood. The sequence was obtained from a human donor with ulcerative colitis or Crohn's disease, or a healthy co-twin of an affected twin (not recorded which).

CDR3 in amino acids: CASSASGSNTGELFF. V gene TRBV9 combines with J gene TRBJ2-2; TCRdb designates TRBD2, a call that cannot be tested without DNA. CDR1 SGDLS and CDR2 YYNGEE come from the germline V gene. The CDR3 sequence is 15 residues long.